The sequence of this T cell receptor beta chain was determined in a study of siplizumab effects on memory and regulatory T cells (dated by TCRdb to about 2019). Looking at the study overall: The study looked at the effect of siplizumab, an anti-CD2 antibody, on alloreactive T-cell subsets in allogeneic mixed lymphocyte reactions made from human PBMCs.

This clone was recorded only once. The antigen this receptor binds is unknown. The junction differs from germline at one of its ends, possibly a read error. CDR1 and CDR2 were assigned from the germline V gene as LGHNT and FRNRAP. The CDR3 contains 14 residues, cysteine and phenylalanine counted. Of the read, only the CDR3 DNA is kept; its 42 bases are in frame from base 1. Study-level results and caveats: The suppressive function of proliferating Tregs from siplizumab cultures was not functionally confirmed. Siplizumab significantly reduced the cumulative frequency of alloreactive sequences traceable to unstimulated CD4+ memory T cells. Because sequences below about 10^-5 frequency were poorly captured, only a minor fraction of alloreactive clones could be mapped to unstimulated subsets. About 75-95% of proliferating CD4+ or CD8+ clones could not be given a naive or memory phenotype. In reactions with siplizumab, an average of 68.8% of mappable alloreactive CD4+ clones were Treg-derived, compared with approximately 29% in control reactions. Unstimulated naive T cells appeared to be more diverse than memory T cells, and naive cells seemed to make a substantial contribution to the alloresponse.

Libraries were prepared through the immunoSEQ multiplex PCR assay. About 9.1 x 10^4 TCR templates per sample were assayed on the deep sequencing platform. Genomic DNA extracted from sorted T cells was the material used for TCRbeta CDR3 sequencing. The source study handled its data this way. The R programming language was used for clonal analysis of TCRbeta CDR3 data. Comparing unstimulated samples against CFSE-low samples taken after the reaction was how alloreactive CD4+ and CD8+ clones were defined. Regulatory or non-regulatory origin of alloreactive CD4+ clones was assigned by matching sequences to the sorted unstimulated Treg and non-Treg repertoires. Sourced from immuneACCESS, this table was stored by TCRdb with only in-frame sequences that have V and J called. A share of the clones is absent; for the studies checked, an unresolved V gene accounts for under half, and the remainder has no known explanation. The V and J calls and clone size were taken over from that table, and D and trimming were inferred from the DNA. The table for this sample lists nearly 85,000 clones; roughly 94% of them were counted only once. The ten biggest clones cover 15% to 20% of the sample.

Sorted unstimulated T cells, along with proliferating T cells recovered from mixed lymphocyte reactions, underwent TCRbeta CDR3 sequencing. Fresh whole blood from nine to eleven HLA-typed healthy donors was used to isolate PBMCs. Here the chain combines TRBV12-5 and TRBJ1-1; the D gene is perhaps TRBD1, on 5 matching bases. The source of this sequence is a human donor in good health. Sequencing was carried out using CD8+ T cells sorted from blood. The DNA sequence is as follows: TGTGCTAGTGGCTTGGCAGGGTCGAACACTGAAGCTTTCTTT. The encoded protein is CASGLAGSNTEAFF.